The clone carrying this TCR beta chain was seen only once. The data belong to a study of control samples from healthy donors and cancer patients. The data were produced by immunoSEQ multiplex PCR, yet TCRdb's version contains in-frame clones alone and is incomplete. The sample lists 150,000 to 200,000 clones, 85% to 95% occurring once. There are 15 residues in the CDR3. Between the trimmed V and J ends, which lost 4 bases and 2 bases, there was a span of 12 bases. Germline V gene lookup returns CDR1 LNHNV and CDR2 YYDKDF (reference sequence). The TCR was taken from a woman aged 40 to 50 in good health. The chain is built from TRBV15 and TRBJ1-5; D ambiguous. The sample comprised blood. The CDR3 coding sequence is TGTGCCACCAGCAAAGACCCGGGAGGCAATCAGCCCCAGCATTTT. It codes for CATSKDPGGNQPQHF.